This TCR beta chain was captured by sequencing in a study of CD8 T cells in ankylosing spondylitis. Notes on the study in general: What seemed typical of ankylosing spondylitis blood was a TCR beta motif built from fewer than ten highly homologous variants. Disease-linked clones were CD8+ and relatively rare in peripheral blood. Enrichment of disease-linked clones was reportedly significant in matched ankylosing spondylitis synovial fluid. Existing reports had already noted some motif variants in reactive arthritis synovial fluid and blood.

This clonotype was found a few times. Its antigen is unknown. Quantitative barcoded 5'-RACE was used to prepare TCR beta libraries. TCRdb analysed the 5' RACE reads with MiXCR anew, one entry per CDR3 protein. This table holds roughly 670,000 distinct CDR3 sequences, 19% found once. CDR1 MNHEY and CDR2 SMNVEV come from the germline V gene (reference sequence). J gave up 3 bases and V 5 bases, and 5 bases lay outside the gene matches. The CDR3 contains 14 residues. Sequencing used blood, either unsorted or a sorted T cell fraction (not recorded which). The receptor was isolated from a male donor with ankylosing spondylitis. The chain joins TRBV27 to TRBJ2-7, with 9 nucleotides matching TRBD2. The CDR3 is CASSVSSGSYEQYF. The CDR3 DNA is TGTGCCAGCAGTGTAAGTAGCGGGAGCTACGAGCAGTACTTC.